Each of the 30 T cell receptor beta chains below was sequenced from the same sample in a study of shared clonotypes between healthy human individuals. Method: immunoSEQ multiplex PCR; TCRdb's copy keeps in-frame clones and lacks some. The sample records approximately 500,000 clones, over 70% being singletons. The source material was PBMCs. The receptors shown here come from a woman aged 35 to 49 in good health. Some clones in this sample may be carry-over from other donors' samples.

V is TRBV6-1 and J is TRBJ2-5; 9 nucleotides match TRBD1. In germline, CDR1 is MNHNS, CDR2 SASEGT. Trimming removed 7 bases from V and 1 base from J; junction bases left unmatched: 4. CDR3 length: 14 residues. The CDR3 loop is CASIRDRVQETQYF. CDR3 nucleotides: TGTGCCAGCATCCGGGACAGGGTCCAAGAGACCCAGTACTTC.

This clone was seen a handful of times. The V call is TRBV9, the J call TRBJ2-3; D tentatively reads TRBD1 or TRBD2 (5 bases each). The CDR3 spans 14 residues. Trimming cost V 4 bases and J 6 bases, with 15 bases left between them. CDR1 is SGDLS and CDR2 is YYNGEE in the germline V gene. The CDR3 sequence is CASSSGAYGDTQYF. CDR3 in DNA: TGTGCCAGCAGCTCCGGGGCCTACGGGGATACGCAGTATTTT.

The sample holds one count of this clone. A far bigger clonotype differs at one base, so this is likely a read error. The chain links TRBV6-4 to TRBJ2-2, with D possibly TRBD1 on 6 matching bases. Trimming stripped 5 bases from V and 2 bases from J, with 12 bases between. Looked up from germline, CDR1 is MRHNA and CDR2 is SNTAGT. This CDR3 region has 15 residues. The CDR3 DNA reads TGTGCCAGCAGTACGACAGGATATAACACCGGGGAGCTGTTTTTT. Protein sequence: CASSTTGYNTGELFF.

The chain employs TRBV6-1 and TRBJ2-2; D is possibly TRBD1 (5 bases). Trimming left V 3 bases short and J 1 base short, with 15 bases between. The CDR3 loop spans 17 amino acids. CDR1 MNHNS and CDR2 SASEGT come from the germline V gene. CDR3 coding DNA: TGTGCCAGCAGTGATTCACAGGATTCAAAGAACACCGGGGAGCTGTTTTTT. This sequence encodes CASSDSQDSKNTGELFF.

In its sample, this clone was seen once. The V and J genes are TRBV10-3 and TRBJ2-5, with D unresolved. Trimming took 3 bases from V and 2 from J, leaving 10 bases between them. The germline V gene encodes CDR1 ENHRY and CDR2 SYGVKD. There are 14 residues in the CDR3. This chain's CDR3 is CAISDPVIQETQYF. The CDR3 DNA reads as TGTGCCATCAGTGATCCGGTGATTCAAGAGACCCAGTACTTC.

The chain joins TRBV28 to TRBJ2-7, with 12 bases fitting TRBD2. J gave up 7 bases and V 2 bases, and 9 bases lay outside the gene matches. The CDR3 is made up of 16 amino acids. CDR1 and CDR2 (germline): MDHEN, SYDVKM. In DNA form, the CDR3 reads TGTGCCAGCAGTTTACCGCTAGCGGGAGGGCAGGGGGAGCAGTACTTC. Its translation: CASSLPLAGGQGEQYF.

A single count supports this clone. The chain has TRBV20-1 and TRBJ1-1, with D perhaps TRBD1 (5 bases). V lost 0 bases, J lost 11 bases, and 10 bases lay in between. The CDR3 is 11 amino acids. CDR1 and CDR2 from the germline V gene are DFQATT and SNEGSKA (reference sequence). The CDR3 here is CSAREGGWAFF. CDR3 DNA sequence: TGCAGTGCTAGAGAGGGGGGGTGGGCTTTCTTT.

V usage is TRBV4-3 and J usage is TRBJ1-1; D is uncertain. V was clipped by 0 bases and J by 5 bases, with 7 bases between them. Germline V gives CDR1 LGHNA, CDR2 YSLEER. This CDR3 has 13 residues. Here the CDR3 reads CASSQDEGTEAFF. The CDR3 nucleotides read TGCGCCAGCAGCCAAGATGAAGGGACTGAAGCTTTCTTT.

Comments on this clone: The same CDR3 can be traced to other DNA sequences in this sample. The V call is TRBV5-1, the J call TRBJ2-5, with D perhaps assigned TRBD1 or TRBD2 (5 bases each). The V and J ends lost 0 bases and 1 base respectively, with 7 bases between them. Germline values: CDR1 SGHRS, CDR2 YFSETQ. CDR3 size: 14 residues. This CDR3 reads CASSLEGPQETQYF. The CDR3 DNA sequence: TGCGCCAGCAGCTTGGAGGGACCCCAAGAGACCCAGTACTTC.

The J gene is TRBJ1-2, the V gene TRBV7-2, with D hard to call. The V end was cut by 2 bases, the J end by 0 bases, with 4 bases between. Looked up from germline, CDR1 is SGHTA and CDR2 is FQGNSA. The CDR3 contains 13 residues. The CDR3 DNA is TGTGCCAGCAGCTTATTCACTAACTATGGCTACACCTTC. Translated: CASSLFTNYGYTF.

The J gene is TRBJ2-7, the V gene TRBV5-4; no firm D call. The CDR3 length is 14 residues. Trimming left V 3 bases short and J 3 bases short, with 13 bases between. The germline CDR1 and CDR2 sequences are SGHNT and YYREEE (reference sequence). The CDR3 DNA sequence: TGTGCCAGCAGCTCCTCCCGGGCCCACTACGAGCAGTACTTC. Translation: CASSSSRAHYEQYF.

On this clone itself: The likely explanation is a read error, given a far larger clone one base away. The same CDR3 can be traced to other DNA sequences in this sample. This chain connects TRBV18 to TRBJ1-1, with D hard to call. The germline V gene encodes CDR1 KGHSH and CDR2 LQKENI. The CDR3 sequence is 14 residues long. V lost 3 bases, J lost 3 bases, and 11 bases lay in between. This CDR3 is CASSPAGAYTEAFF. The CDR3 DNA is TGTGCCAGCTCACCGGCGGGTGCGTACACTGAAGCTTTCTTT.

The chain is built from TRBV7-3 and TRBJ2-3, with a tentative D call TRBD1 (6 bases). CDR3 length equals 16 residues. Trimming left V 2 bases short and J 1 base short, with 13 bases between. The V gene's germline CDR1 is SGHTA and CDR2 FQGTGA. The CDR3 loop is CASSLSGDSGTDTQYF. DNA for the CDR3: TGTGCCAGCAGCTTATCAGGGGATTCCGGCACAGATACGCAGTATTTT.

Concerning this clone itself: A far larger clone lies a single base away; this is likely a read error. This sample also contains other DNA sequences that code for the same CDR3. CDR3 region: CASSLAGGENIQYF. DNA of the CDR3: TGCGCCAGCAGCTTAGCGGGCGGGGAAAACATTCAGTACTTC. The rearrangement links TRBV5-1 to TRBJ2-4; tentatively, D is TRBD2 (6 bases). The CDR3 is 14 residues long. Germline assignment: CDR1 SGHRS and CDR2 YFSETQ. The V end lost 2 bases, the J end lost 5 bases, and 11 bases lay between the germline ends.

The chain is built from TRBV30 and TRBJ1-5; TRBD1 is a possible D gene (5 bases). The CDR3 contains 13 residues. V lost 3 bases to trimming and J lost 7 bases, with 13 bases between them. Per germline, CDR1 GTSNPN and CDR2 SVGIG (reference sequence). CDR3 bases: TGTGCCTGGAGGGGGCTACCGGGACAGCCCCAGCATTTT. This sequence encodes CAWRGLPGQPQHF.

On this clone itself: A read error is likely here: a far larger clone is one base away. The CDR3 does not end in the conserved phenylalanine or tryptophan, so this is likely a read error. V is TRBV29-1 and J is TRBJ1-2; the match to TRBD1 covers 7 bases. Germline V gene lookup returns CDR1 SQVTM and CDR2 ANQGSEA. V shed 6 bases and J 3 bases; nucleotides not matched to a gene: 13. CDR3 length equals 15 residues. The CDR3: CSVPATGDIYYGYTY. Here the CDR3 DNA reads TGCAGCGTCCCTGCAACAGGGGACATCTACTATGGCTACACCTAC.

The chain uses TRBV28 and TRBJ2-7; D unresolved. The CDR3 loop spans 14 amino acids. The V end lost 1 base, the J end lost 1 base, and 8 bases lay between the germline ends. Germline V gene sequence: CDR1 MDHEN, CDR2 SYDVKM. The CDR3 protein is CASSLSGWSYEQYF. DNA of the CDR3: TGTGCCAGCAGTTTATCGGGTTGGTCCTACGAGCAGTACTTC.

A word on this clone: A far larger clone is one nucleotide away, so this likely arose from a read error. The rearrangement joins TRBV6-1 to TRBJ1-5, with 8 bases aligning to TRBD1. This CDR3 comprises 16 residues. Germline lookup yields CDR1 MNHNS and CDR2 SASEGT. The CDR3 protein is CAISEWGTGSNQPQHF. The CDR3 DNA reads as TGTGCCATCAGTGAATGGGGGACAGGCAGCAATCAGCCCCAGCATTTT.

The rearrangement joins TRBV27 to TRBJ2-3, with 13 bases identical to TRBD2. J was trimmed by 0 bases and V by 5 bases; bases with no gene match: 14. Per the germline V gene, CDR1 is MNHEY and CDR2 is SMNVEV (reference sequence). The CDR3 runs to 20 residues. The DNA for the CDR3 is TGTGCCAGCAGTCTCGGACTAGCGGGAGATCCCCGCGGTAGCACAGATACGCAGTATTTT. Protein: CASSLGLAGDPRGSTDTQYF.

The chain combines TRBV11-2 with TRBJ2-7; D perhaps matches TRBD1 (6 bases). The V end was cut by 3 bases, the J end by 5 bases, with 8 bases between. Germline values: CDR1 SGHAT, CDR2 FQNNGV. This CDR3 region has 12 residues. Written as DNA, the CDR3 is TGTGCCAGCAGCTTCTCAGGGGACGAGCAGTACTTC. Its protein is CASSFSGDEQYF.

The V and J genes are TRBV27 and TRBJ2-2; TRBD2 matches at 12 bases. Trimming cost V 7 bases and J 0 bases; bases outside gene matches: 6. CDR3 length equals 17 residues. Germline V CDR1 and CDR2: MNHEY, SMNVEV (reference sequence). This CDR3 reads CASKPGLAGTNTGELFF. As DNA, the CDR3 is TGTGCCAGCAAGCCCGGACTAGCGGGAACGAACACCGGGGAGCTGTTTTTT.

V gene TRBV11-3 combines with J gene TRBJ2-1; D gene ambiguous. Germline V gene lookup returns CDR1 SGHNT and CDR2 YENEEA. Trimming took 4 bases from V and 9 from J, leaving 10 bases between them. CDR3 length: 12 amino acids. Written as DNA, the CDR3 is TGTGCCAGCAGCTCCATCGATCTTGAGCAGTTCTTC. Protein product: CASSSIDLEQFF.

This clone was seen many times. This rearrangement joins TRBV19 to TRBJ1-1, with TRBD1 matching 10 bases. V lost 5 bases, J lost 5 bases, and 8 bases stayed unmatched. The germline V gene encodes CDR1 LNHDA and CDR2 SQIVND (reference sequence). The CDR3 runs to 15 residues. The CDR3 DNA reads TGTGCCAGTAGTGGTCGACAGGGGGCGAGTACTGAAGCTTTCTTT. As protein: CASSGRQGASTEAFF. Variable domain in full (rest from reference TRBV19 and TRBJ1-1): DGGITQSPKYLFRKEGQNVTLSCEQNLNHDAMYWYRQDPGQGLRLIYYSQIVNDFQKGDIAEGYSVSREKKESFPLTVTSAQKNPTAFYLCASSGRQGASTEAFFGQGTRLTVV.

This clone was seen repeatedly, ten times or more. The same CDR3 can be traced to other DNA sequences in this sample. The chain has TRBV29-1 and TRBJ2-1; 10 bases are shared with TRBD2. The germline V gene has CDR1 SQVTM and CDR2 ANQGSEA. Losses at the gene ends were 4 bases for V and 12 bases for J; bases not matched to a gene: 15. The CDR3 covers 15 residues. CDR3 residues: CSVVGQTSGRAGQFF. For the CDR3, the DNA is TGCAGCGTTGTAGGCCAGACCAGCGGGAGGGCCGGGCAGTTCTTC.

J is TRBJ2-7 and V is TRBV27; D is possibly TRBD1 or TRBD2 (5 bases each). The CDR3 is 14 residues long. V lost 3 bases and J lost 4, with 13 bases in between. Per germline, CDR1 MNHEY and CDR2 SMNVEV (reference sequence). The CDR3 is CASSFGHSEYEQYF. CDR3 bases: TGTGCCAGCAGTTTTGGACATAGCGAATACGAGCAGTACTTC.

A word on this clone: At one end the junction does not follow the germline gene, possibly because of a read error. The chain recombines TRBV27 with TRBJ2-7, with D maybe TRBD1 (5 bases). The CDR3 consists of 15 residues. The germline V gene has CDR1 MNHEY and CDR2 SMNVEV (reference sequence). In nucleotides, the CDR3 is TGCGCCAGCAGTCCCGTGACAGCCTTCTCCTACGAGCAGTACTTC. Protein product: CASSPVTAFSYEQYF.

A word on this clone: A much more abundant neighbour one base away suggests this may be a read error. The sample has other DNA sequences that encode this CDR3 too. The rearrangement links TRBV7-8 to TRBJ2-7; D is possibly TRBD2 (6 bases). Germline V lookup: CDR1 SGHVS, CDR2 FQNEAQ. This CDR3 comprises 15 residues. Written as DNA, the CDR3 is TGTGCCAGCAGCTTAGCGTTGGAGGGATCCTATGAGCAGTACTTC. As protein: CASSLALEGSYEQYF.

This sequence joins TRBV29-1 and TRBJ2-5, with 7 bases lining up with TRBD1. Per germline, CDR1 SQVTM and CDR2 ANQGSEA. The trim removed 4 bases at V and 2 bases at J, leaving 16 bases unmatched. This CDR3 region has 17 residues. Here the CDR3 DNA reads TGCAGCGTTGCTTTCGGGGCCTGGGGGACAGCACAAGAGACCCAGTACTTC. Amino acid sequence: CSVAFGAWGTAQETQYF.

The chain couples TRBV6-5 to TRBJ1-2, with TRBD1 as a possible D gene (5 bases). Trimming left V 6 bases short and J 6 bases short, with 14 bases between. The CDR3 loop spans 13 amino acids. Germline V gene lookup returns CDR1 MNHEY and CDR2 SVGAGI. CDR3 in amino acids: CASSRRGFDGYTF. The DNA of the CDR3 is TGTGCCAGCAGCCGCCGGGGGTTCGATGGCTACACCTTC.

The CDR3 DNA follows: TGTGCCAGCAGTTTGGGTTGGAGGTCCTACGAGCAGTACTTC. As protein: CASSLGWRSYEQYF. This chain joins TRBV27 and TRBJ2-7, with D possibly matching TRBD2 (5 bases). The CDR3 is 14 residues long. Germline assignment: CDR1 MNHEY and CDR2 SMNVEV (reference sequence). V was pared by 3 bases and J by 1 base, with 10 bases between.